A single T cell receptor beta chain is shown here with its context. TCRdb re-analysed the RT-PCR reads in MiXCR, keeping a single row per CDR3 protein. The data show 550,000 to 800,000 distinct CDR3 sequences, around a sixth seen once. This sample is drawn from a study of response to subunit inactivated influenza vaccine. Germline V gives CDR1 SGHTA, CDR2 FQGNSA. The CDR3 spans 17 residues. Trimming shortened V by 1 base and J by 1 base, and 15 bases separated the two germline ends. The TCR was taken from a man between 50 and 59 years old who received an inactivated influenza vaccine. This specimen was PBMCs from blood, taken 11 to 12 days after vaccination. The chain uses TRBV7-2 and TRBJ2-3; unclear D gene. DNA of the CDR3: TGTGCCAGCAGCTTAGGGTTAGGCTTGGGCGGCACAGATACGCAGTATTTT. This codes for CASSLGLGLGGTDTQYF.